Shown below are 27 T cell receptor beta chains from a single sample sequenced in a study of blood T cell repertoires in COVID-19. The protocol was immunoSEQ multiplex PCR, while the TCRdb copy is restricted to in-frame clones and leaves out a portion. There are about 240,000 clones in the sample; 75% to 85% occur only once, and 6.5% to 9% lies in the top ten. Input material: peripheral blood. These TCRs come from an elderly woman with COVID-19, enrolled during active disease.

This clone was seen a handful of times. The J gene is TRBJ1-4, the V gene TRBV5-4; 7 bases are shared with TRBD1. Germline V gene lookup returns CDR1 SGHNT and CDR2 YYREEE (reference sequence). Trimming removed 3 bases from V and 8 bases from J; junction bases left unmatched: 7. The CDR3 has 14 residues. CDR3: CASSSDRAGEKLFF. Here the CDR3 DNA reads TGTGCCAGCAGCTCAGACAGGGCTGGGGAAAAACTGTTTTTT.

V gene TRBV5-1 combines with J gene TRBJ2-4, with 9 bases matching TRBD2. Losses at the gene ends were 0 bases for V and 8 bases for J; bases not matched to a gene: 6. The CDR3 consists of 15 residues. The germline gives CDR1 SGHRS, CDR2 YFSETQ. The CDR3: CASSLGREGGDIQYF. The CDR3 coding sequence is TGCGCCAGCAGCTTGGGGCGGGAGGGTGGAGACATTCAGTACTTC. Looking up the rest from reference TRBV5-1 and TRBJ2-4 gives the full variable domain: KAGVTQTPRYLIKTRGQQVTLSCSPISGHRSVSWYQQTPGQGLQFLFEYFSETQRNKGNFPGRFSGRQFSNSRSEMNVSTLELGDSALYLCASSLGREGGDIQYFGAGTRLSVL.

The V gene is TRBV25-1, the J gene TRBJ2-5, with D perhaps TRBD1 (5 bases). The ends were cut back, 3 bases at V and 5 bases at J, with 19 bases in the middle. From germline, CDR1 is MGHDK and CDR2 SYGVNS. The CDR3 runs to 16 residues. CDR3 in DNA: TGTGCCAGCAGTGAGATAGGTAGGACCCCAGGGGAGACCCAGTACTTC. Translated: CASSEIGRTPGETQYF.

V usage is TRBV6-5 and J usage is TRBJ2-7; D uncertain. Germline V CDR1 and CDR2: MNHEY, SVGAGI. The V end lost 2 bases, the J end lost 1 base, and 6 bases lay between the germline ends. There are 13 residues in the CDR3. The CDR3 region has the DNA TGTGCCAGCAGTTACCGGGTGTCCTACGAGCAGTACTTC. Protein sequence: CASSYRVSYEQYF.

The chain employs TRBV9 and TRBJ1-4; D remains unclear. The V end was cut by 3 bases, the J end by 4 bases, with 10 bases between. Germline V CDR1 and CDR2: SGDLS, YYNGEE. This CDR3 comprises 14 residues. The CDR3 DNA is TGTGCCAGCAGCGAATCGAGTCTTAATGAAAAACTGTTTTTT. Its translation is CASSESSLNEKLFF. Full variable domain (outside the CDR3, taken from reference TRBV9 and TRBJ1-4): DSGVTQTPKHLITATGQRVTLRCSPRSGDLSVYWYQQSLDQGLQFLIQYYNGEERAKGNILERFSAQQFPDLHSELNLSSLELGDSALYFCASSESSLNEKLFFGSGTQLSVL.

CDR3 sequence: CAWSVGAFSYGYTF. The CDR3 DNA reads TGTGCCTGGAGTGTGGGGGCCTTTAGCTATGGCTACACCTTC. This chain links TRBV30 with TRBJ1-2; a possible D gene is TRBD1 (6 bases). There are 14 residues in the CDR3. Germline V CDR1 and CDR2: GTSNPN, SVGIG (reference sequence). The V gene lost 0 bases and the J gene lost 4 bases, with 12 bases spanning the gap.

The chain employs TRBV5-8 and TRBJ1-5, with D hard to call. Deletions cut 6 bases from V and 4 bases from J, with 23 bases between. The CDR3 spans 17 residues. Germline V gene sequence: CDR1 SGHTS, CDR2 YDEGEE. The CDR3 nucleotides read TGTGCCAGCACCGGACTCCTCGACCTTTGGGTAAATCAGCCCCAGCATTTT. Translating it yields CASTGLLDLWVNQPQHF.

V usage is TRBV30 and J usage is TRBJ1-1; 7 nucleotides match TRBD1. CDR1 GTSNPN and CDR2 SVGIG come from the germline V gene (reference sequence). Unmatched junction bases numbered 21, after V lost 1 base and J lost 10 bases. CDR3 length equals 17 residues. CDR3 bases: TGTGCCTGGAGTGCCTCTCGTCCTCGAGACAGGGCGGACGGAGCTTTCTTT. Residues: CAWSASRPRDRADGAFF.

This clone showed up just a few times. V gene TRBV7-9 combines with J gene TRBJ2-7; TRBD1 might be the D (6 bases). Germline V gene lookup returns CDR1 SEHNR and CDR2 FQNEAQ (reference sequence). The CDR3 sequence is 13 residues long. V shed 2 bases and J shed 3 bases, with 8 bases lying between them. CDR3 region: CASSLLTGYEQYF. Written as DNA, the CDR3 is TGTGCCAGCAGCTTACTGACAGGCTACGAGCAGTACTTC.

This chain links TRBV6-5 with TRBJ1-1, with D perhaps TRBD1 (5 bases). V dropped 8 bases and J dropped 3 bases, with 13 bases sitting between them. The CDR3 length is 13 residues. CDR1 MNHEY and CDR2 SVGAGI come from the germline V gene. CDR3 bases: TGTGCCAGCCTTAGAGACAGCTACACTGAAGCTTTCTTT. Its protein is CASLRDSYTEAFF.

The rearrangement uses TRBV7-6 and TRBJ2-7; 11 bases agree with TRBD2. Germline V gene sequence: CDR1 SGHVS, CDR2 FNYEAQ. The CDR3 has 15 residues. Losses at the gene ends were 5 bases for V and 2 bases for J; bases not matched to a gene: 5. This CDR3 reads CASSAGTSGTYEQYF. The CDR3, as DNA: TGTGCCAGCAGCGCCGGGACTAGCGGAACCTACGAGCAGTACTTC.

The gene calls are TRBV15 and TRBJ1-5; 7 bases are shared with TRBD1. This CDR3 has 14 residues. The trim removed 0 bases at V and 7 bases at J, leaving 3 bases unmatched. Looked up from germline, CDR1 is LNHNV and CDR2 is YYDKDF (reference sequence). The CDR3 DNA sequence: TGTGCCACCAGCAGAGATCCGGGACAGCAGCCCCAGCATTTT. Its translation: CATSRDPGQQPQHF.

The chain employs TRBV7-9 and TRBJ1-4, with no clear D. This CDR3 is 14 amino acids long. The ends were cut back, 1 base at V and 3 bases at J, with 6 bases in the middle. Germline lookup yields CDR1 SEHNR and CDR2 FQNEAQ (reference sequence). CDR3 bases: TGTGCCAGCAGCTTAGACTTGGCTAATGAAAAACTGTTTTTT. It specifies CASSLDLANEKLFF.

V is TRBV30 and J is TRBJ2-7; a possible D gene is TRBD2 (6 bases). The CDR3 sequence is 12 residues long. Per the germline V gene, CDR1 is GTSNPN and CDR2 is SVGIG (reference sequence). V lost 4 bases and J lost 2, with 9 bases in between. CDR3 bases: TGTGCCTGGACGCGGGGAACCTACGAGCAGTACTTC. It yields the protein CAWTRGTYEQYF.

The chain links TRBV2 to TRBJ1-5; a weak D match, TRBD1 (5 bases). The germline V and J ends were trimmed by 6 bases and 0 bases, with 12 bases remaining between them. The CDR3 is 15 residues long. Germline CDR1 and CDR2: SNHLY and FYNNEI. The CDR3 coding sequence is TGTGCCAGCAGGGAGCAGGGCTATAGCAATCAGCCCCAGCATTTT. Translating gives CASREQGYSNQPQHF.

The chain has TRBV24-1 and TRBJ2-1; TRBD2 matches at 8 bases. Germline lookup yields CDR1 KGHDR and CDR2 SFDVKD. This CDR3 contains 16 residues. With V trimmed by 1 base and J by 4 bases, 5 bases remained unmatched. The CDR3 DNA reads TGTGCCACCAGTGATTTCGGGAGCGGGAGTTACAATGAGCAGTTCTTC. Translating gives CATSDFGSGSYNEQFF.

This CDR3 is CSVSTGISEAFF. The CDR3 DNA sequence: TGCAGCGTTTCTACAGGGATCTCTGAAGCTTTCTTT. The V gene is TRBV29-1, the J gene TRBJ1-1, with a tentative D call TRBD1 (6 bases). Trimming cost V 5 bases and J 6 bases, with 13 bases left between them. CDR1 and CDR2 (germline): SQVTM, ANQGSEA. The CDR3 has 12 residues.

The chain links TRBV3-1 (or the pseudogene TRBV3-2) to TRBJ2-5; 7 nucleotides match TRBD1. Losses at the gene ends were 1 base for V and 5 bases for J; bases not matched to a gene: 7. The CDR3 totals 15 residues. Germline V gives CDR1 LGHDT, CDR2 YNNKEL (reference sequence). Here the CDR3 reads CASSQGKGGKETQYF. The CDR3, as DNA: TGTGCCAGCAGCCAAGGCAAAGGGGGCAAGGAGACCCAGTACTTC.

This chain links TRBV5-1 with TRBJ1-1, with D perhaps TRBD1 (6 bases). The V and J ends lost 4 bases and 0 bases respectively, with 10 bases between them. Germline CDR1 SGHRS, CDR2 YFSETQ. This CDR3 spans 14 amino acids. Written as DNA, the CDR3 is TGCGCCAGCAGCCCGGGACACCTGAACACTGAAGCTTTCTTT. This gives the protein CASSPGHLNTEAFF.

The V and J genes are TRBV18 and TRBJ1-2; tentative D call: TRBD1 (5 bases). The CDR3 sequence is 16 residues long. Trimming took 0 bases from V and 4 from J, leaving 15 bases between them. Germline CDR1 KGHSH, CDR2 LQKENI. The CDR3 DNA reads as TGTGCCAGCTCACCACCGGGCGGGGCAGGCCCCTATGGCTACACCTTC. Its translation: CASSPPGGAGPYGYTF.

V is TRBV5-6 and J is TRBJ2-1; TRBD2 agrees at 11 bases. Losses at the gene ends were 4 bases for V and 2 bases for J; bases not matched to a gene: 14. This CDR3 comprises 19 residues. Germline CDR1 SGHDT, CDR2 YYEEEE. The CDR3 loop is CASSGGTGTTSGAYNEQFF. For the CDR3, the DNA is TGTGCCAGCAGCGGCGGGACAGGGACGACTAGCGGGGCCTACAATGAGCAGTTCTTC.

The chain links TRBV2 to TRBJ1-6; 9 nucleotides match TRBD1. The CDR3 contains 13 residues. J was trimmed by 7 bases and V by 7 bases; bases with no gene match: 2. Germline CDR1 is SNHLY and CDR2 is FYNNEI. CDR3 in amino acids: CASTGQGNSPLHF. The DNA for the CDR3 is TGTGCCAGCACCGGACAGGGGAATTCACCCCTCCACTTT. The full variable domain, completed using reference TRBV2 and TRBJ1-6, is EPEVTQTPSHQVTQMGQEVILRCVPISNHLYFYWYRQILGQKVEFLVSFYNNEISEKSEIFDDQFSVERPDGSNFTLKIRSTKLEDSAMYFCASTGQGNSPLHFGNGTRLTVT.

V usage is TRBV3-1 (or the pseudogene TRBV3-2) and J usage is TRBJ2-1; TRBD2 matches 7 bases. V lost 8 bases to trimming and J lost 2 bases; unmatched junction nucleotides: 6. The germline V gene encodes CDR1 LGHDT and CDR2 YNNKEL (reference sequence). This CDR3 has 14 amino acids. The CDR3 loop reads CASGTSVAYNEQFF. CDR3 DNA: TGTGCCAGCGGTACTAGCGTAGCCTACAATGAGCAGTTCTTC.

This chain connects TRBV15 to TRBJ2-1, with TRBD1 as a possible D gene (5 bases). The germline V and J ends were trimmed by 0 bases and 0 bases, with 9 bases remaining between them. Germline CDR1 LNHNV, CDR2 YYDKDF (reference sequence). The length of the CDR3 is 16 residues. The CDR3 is CATSREGRSSYNEQFF. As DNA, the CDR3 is TGTGCCACCAGCAGAGAGGGGCGCAGCTCCTACAATGAGCAGTTCTTC.

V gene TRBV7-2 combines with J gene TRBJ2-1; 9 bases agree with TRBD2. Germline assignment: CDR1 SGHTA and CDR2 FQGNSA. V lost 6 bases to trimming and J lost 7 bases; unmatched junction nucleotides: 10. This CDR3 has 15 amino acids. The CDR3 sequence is CASSPGTSQTNEQFF. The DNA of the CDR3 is TGTGCCAGCAGTCCCGGGACTAGCCAAACGAATGAGCAGTTCTTC.

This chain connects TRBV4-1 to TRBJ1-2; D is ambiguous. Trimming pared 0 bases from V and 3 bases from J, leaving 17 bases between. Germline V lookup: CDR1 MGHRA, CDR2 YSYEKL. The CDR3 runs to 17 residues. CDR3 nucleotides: TGCGCCAGCAGCCAAGATGGCGTATGGGAGGCGGACTATGGCTACACCTTC. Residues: CASSQDGVWEADYGYTF.

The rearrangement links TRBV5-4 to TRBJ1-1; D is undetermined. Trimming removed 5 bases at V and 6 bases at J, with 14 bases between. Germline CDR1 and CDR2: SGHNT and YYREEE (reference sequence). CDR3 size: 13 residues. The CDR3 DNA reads TGTGCCAGCAGTCGGGAGGGTTTTCCTGAAGCTTTCTTT. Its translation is CASSREGFPEAFF.